The 23 T cell receptor beta chains below come from one sample, sequenced in a study of blood T cells in healthy people across ages. A second about 7 to 12 cycle PCR used barcoded and J-beta primers. TCRdb reanalysed the 5' RACE reads using MiXCR and keeps one entry per CDR3 protein. The sample records about 1,600,000 distinct CDR3 sequences, about 43% being singletons. Sequencing was done on a sample of blood. Every receptor here comes from a woman younger than 35 in good health.

This clonotype has at least ten counts. Compared with germline, one end of the junction differs, possibly owing to a read error. This chain connects TRBV7-3 to TRBJ2-3; D is unclear. CDR1 and CDR2 (germline): SGHTA, FQGTGA. The CDR3 loop spans 13 amino acids. The CDR3 region is CASSPTGPDTQYF. CDR3 DNA sequence: TGCGCCAGCAGCCCCACCGGCCCAGATACGCAGTATTTT.

The chain combines TRBV6-1 with TRBJ2-5; D is ambiguous. The CDR3 spans 13 residues. Trimming took off 2 bases at V and 2 bases at J, with 6 bases between the two ends. In germline, CDR1 is MNHNS, CDR2 SASEGT. CDR3: CASSEPGQETQYF. In nucleotides, the CDR3 is TGTGCCAGCAGTGAACCCGGGCAAGAGACCCAGTACTTC.

This chain links TRBV12-3 or TRBV12-4 with TRBJ2-7; 8 bases are a match to TRBD1. The CDR3 length is 16 residues. With 5 bases clipped from V and 0 bases from J, the junction kept 9 bases outside the gene matches. The CDR3 region has the DNA TGTGCCAGCAGTACTACGCCGGGACAGGCCTCCTACGAGCAGTACTTC. Protein product: CASSTTPGQASYEQYF.

As to this clonotype: A much larger clone differs from this one at a single base, so this may be a read error. V and J are TRBV5-1 and TRBJ2-1; TRBD1 agrees at 8 bases. Germline V CDR1 and CDR2: SGHRS, YFSETQ. The CDR3 consists of 14 residues. V shed 4 bases and J 8 bases; nucleotides not matched to a gene: 8. CDR3 residues: CASSEGQGYDEQFF. As DNA, the CDR3 is TGCGCCAGCAGCGAAGGACAGGGATACGATGAGCAGTTCTTC.

This clonotype was observed once. Given a much more abundant clone one base away, this may be a read error. V usage is TRBV12-3 or TRBV12-4 and J usage is TRBJ1-2; possible D gene TRBD1, 5 bases. The CDR3 is 13 amino acids. The CDR3 coding sequence is TGTGCCTGCAGCCTGGGGGAGAAAAATGGCTACACCTTC. As protein: CACSLGEKNGYTF.

This clonotype showed up many times. The rearrangement uses TRBV28 and TRBJ2-3; 11 positions match TRBD2. The trim removed 2 bases at V and 2 bases at J, leaving 3 bases unmatched. Germline V CDR1 and CDR2: MDHEN, SYDVKM. The CDR3 spans 16 residues. The CDR3 DNA sequence: TGTGCCAGCAGTTTACTAGCGGGGGGCTACACAGATACGCAGTATTTT. As protein: CASSLLAGGYTDTQYF.

This clonotype has a handful of counts. This chain connects TRBV27 to TRBJ2-7; possibly TRBD1 or TRBD2 for D (6 bases each). The CDR3 runs to 11 residues. The germline V and J ends were trimmed by 6 bases and 7 bases, with 10 bases remaining between them. CDR1 and CDR2 (germline): MNHEY, SMNVEV (reference sequence). The CDR3: CASSKGGEQYF. The CDR3 coding sequence is TGTGCCAGCAGCAAAGGGGGGGAGCAGTACTTC.

The V and J genes are TRBV4-1 and TRBJ2-7, with D perhaps TRBD1 (5 bases). The ends were cut back, 1 base at V and 3 bases at J, with 13 bases in the middle. This CDR3 contains 15 residues. Germline V gives CDR1 MGHRA, CDR2 YSYEKL. The CDR3 protein is CASSQVEGVIYEQYF. The DNA for the CDR3 is TGCGCCAGCAGCCAAGTCGAAGGGGTGATCTACGAGCAGTACTTC.

This clonotype was seen only a few times. J is TRBJ1-2 and V is TRBV20-1, with 8 nucleotides matching TRBD1. With V trimmed by 0 bases and J by 4 bases, 4 bases remained unmatched. CDR3 length equals 14 residues. Germline CDR1 reads DFQATT; CDR2 reads SNEGSKA (reference sequence). CDR3 sequence reads: CSAREQGAGYGYTF. CDR3 bases: TGCAGTGCTAGAGAGCAGGGGGCGGGCTATGGCTACACCTTC.

This clonotype was detected only a few times. The chain combines TRBV28 with TRBJ2-1; 10 nucleotides match TRBD2. Germline V gene data show CDR1 as MDHEN and CDR2 as SYDVKM. Unmatched junction bases numbered 3, after V lost 7 bases and J lost 6 bases. The CDR3 is 13 residues long. CDR3: CASMERGGNEQFF. The CDR3 DNA is TGTGCCAGCATGGAGCGGGGGGGCAATGAGCAGTTCTTC. The variable domain in full, completed from reference TRBV28 and TRBJ2-1, reads DVKVTQSSRYLVKRTGEKVFLECVQDMDHENMFWYRQDPGLGLRLIYFSYDVKMKEKGDIPEGYSVSREKKERFSLILESASTNQTSMYLCASMERGGNEQFFGPGTRLTVL.

This clonotype has just a few counts. The V call is TRBV25-1, the J call TRBJ1-1; D might be TRBD1 (5 bases). CDR1 and CDR2 (germline): MGHDK, SYGVNS. This CDR3 is 13 amino acids long. V dropped 7 bases and J dropped 9 bases, with 18 bases sitting between them. In nucleotides, the CDR3 is TGTGCCAGCATTGGACATCTCTCCCAAAAAGCTTTCTTT. Protein: CASIGHLSQKAFF.

On this clonotype: Compared with germline, one end of the junction differs, possibly owing to a read error. The chain carries TRBV29-1 and TRBJ2-1; possible D gene TRBD2, 5 bases. Germline V lookup: CDR1 SQVTM, CDR2 ANQGSEA. The CDR3 has 17 amino acids. CDR3 protein: CSVEGAERPSSYSEQFF. The CDR3 region has the DNA TGCAGCGTTGAGGGAGCGGAGAGACCGAGCTCCTACAGTGAGCAGTTCTTC.

This clonotype was recorded a few times. The chain uses TRBV29-1 and TRBJ2-7; no firm D call. The germline V gene encodes CDR1 SQVTM and CDR2 ANQGSEA. The CDR3 is made up of 13 amino acids. V gave up 6 bases and J gave up 6 bases, with 18 bases separating them. The CDR3 nucleotides read TGCAGCGTAGGCGTAGTTGGCGGTCGCGAGCAGTACTTC. Translation gives CSVGVVGGREQYF.

The V gene is TRBV29-1, the J gene TRBJ1-2; D remains ambiguous. The ends were cut back, 6 bases at V and 4 bases at J, with 12 bases in the middle. This CDR3 spans 12 amino acids. Germline V gene data show CDR1 as SQVTM and CDR2 as ANQGSEA. The CDR3 spells CSVQTGVYGYTF. CDR3 bases: TGCAGCGTCCAAACTGGGGTCTATGGCTACACCTTC. Based on the CDR3 plus reference TRBV29-1 and TRBJ1-2, the full variable domain is SAVISQKPSRDICQRGTSLTIQCQVDSQVTMMFWYRQQPGQSLTLIATANQGSEATYESGFVIDKFPISRPNLTFSTLTVSNMSPEDSSIYLCSVQTGVYGYTFGSGTRLTVV.

V usage is TRBV6-6 and J usage is TRBJ2-1; 10 nucleotides agree with TRBD1. The germline V gene has CDR1 MNHNY and CDR2 SVGAGI (reference sequence). The CDR3 has 15 amino acids. The V gene end was trimmed by 0 bases and the J gene end by 7 bases; junction bases not matched to a gene: 3. CDR3 sequence (DNA): TGTGCCAGCAGTTACTCGGGGACAGGGGAAAATGAGCAGTTCTTC. As protein: CASSYSGTGENEQFF.

This clonotype has a handful of counts. This may be a read error: a much more frequent sequence differs by one nucleotide. CDR3 protein: CARRGAYEQYF. In DNA form, the CDR3 reads TGTGCCAGAAGGGGTGCCTACGAGCAGTACTTC. The rearrangement uses TRBV5-6 and TRBJ2-7; maybe TRBD1 (5 bases). V was trimmed by 8 bases and J by 2 bases, leaving 8 bases between them. This CDR3 contains 11 residues. In germline, CDR1 is SGHDT, CDR2 YYEEEE.

V usage is TRBV5-1 and J usage is TRBJ2-1; perhaps TRBD2 as D (6 bases). CDR1 is SGHRS, CDR2 YFSETQ, per germline. The CDR3 has 11 amino acids. The V and J ends lost 4 bases and 11 bases respectively, with 10 bases between them. Here the CDR3 DNA reads TGCGCCAGCAGCGGTACTAGCAAGCAGTTCTTC. The encoded protein is CASSGTSKQFF.

This clonotype has only a few counts. The V call is TRBV10-3, the J call TRBJ1-1; D is perhaps TRBD1 (5 bases). Trimming removed 2 bases from V and 1 base from J, with 11 bases in between. Per germline, CDR1 ENHRY and CDR2 SYGVKD. The CDR3 consists of 15 residues. CDR3 in amino acids: CAISEMGLGNTEAFF. The CDR3 region has the DNA TGTGCCATCAGTGAGATGGGACTGGGGAACACTGAAGCTTTCTTT.

This rearrangement joins TRBV5-1 to TRBJ2-1, with D possibly TRBD1 on 6 matching bases. CDR3 length: 15 residues. Per germline, CDR1 SGHRS and CDR2 YFSETQ. The V and J ends lost 0 bases and 8 bases respectively, with 15 bases between them. This CDR3 is CASSLEGHASDEQFF. The CDR3 bases are TGCGCCAGCAGCTTGGAGGGACACGCAAGCGATGAGCAGTTCTTC.

This clonotype was counted only a few times. The gene calls are TRBV3-1 and TRBJ2-3; D is possibly TRBD2 (5 bases). V was pared by 0 bases and J by 9 bases, with 19 bases between. Per the germline V gene, CDR1 is LGHDT and CDR2 is YNNKEL (reference sequence). The CDR3 sequence is 16 residues long. CDR3 sequence (DNA): TGTGCCAGCAGCCAAGATGGAAGGACTTCCCTAGGAACGCAGTATTTT. This encodes CASSQDGRTSLGTQYF.

This sequence joins TRBV15 and TRBJ2-3; TRBD2 matches 7 bases. Looked up from germline, CDR1 is LNHNV and CDR2 is YYDKDF (reference sequence). There are 15 residues in the CDR3. V dropped 2 bases and J dropped 5; count of bases not matched to a gene: 7. CDR3 loop: CATSRPLREIDTQYF. The CDR3 region has the DNA TGTGCCACCAGCAGACCTCTGCGGGAGATAGATACGCAGTATTTT.

Of note for this clonotype: Its ends do not fully match the called genes, so a read error is possible. The rearrangement uses TRBV20-1 and TRBJ2-7; the match to TRBD1 covers 10 bases. The CDR3 totals 14 residues. CDR1 and CDR2 (germline): DFQATT, SNEGSKA (reference sequence). In DNA form, the CDR3 reads TGCTGTGCTTCCAAGGGACAGGGGATCTACGAGCAGTACTTC. The encoded protein is CCASKGQGIYEQYF.

This clonotype was observed a handful of times. The V and J genes are TRBV29-1 and TRBJ1-5; tentatively, D is TRBD1 (5 bases). The V gene lost 2 bases and the J gene lost 1 base, with 9 bases spanning the gap. The germline V gene encodes CDR1 SQVTM and CDR2 ANQGSEA. The CDR3 totals 14 residues. CDR3 region: CSVETGSSNQPQHF. The CDR3, as DNA: TGCAGCGTTGAAACAGGTTCGAGCAATCAGCCCCAGCATTTT.